This T cell receptor (beta chain) appears in the sequencing data of a study of cytomegalovirus exposure and HLA in healthy donors. The wider study: From HLA-typed donors, an early data release held around 85 million unique TCRs. Across 350 to 400 genotyped donors, 81% landed in the Caucasian-associated ancestry cluster. Overall study findings and caveats: Later analysis suggested links between common viral pathogens and several top significant clusters.

On this clone: Its antigen is undetermined.

All the people who gave samples were healthy bone marrow donors. The PCR was carried out with 60 Vbeta primers and 13 Jbeta primers. Sequencing was performed with immunoSEQ multiplex PCR; in TCRdb, only in-frame clones are kept and a portion is missing. The sample includes tens of thousands of clones. The CDR3 is 17 amino acids. Germline V gene lookup returns CDR1 SGHDN and CDR2 FVKESK. J gave up 3 bases and V 4 bases, and 11 bases lay outside the gene matches. The chain employs TRBV14 and TRBJ2-2; TRBD1 aligns across 7 bases. The origin of this receptor is a female donor in good health and CMV-seropositive. The specimen sequenced was PBMCs. CDR3 sequence reads: CASSPRKGAFYTGELFF. CDR3 in DNA: TGTGCCAGCAGCCCCAGGAAGGGGGCCTTTTACACCGGGGAGCTGTTTTTT.